This passage covers 12 T cell receptor beta chains from one sample sequenced in a study of blood T cells in healthy people across ages. Sample-barcoded 5' priming and a J-beta primer mix drove a second PCR of roughly 6 to 12 cycles. MiXCR, applied by TCRdb to the 5' RACE reads, yields one record per CDR3 protein. This table holds approximately 670,000 distinct CDR3 sequences, 40% to 45% found once. Specimen: blood. Receptors were obtained from a man at least 80 years old in good health.

The V and J genes are TRBV28 and TRBJ1-1; D is perhaps TRBD1 (6 bases). V shed 7 bases and J shed 3 bases, with 21 bases lying between them. From germline, CDR1 is MDHEN and CDR2 SYDVKM. The CDR3 sequence is 16 residues long. In DNA form, the CDR3 reads TGTGCCAGCACCACATCGGGAGGGGGGGCAGACACTGAAGCTTTCTTT. Translating it yields CASTTSGGGADTEAFF.

The chain employs TRBV9 and TRBJ2-5; no firm D call. Germline V gives CDR1 SGDLS, CDR2 YYNGEE. Trimming took off 0 bases at V and 4 bases at J, with 7 bases between the two ends. This CDR3 has 13 residues. DNA of the CDR3: TGTGCCAGCAGCGTAGTAATGGGAGAGACCCAGTACTTC. Translated, it gives CASSVVMGETQYF.

This clonotype was detected a few times. This chain's CDR3 is CSARLAGGRDGTTDTQYF. DNA of the CDR3: TGCAGTGCTAGATTAGCGGGGGGGCGGGACGGAACCACAGATACGCAGTATTTT. V gene TRBV20-1 combines with J gene TRBJ2-3; 11 nucleotides line up with TRBD2. This CDR3 has 18 amino acids. J lost 2 bases, V lost 2 bases, and 12 bases had no gene match. Germline CDR1 reads DFQATT; CDR2 reads SNEGSKA (reference sequence).

The rearrangement uses TRBV4-3 and TRBJ2-3; the match to TRBD1 covers 8 bases. V shed 3 bases and J 4 bases; nucleotides not matched to a gene: 3. In germline, CDR1 is LGHNA, CDR2 YSLEER. This CDR3 has 14 amino acids. This CDR3 reads CASSQDRVADTQYF. The CDR3 nucleotides read TGCGCCAGCAGCCAGGACAGGGTCGCAGATACGCAGTATTTT.

The V call is TRBV7-2, the J call TRBJ2-7; weak D call: TRBD1 (6 bases). Germline V CDR1 and CDR2: SGHTA, FQGNSA. CDR3 length: 15 residues. The V end was cut by 2 bases, the J end by 3 bases, with 14 bases between. The CDR3 bases are TGTGCCAGCAGCTTAACAGGGATCCCCAGCTACGAGCAGTACTTC. Amino acids: CASSLTGIPSYEQYF. Supplemented by reference TRBV7-2 and TRBJ2-7, the full variable domain reads GAGVSQSPSNKVTEKGKDVELRCDPISGHTALYWYRQSLGQGLEFLIYFQGNSAPDKSGLPSDRFSAERTGGSVSTLTIQRTQQEDSAVYLCASSLTGIPSYEQYFGPGTRLTVT.

This chain connects TRBV12-3 or TRBV12-4 to TRBJ2-1; D ambiguous. The V end lost 2 bases, the J end lost 10 bases, and 6 bases lay between the germline ends. The CDR3 is 11 residues long. The CDR3 nucleotides read TGTGCCAGCAGTTTAAGAAGGGAGCAGTTCTTC. Its protein is CASSLRREQFF.

V usage is TRBV7-8 and J usage is TRBJ2-7; 9 bases are a match to TRBD2. The J call may be mistaken, given a closer DNA end match to TRBJ2-5. The germline V gene encodes CDR1 SGHVS and CDR2 FQNEAQ. CDR3 length: 17 amino acids. The CDR3 coding sequence is TGTGCCAGCAGCTCCTCCCCCAGCGGGGGGCAGAAAGAGACCCAGTACTTC. Its protein is CASSSSPSGGQKETQYF.

This chain links TRBV9 with TRBJ2-6; D gene unclear. The CDR3 contains 13 residues. Germline V gene lookup returns CDR1 SGDLS and CDR2 YYNGEE. V was cut by 4 bases and J by 2 bases, with 4 bases left in between. The chain's CDR3 is CASSTPGANVLTF. CDR3 bases: TGTGCCAGCAGCACCCCTGGGGCCAACGTCCTGACTTTC. Complete variable domain (other parts from reference TRBV9 and TRBJ2-6): DSGVTQTPKHLITATGQRVTLRCSPRSGDLSVYWYQQSLDQGLQFLIQYYNGEERAKGNILERFSAQQFPDLHSELNLSSLELGDSALYFCASSTPGANVLTFGAGSRLTVL.

This clonotype came up many times. V and J are TRBV6-1 and TRBJ2-3; 8 bases are shared with TRBD2. This CDR3 contains 14 residues. Germline V lookup: CDR1 MNHNS, CDR2 SASEGT. The V segment lost 4 bases and the J segment 1 base; nucleotides outside the gene matches: 1. CDR3 nucleotide sequence: TGTGCCAGCAGTGCGGGGGGGGGCACAGATACGCAGTATTTT. Translation: CASSAGGGTDTQYF.

The chain carries TRBV4-1 and TRBJ2-1, with 14 positions matching TRBD2. After removal of 4 bases from V and 7 bases from J, the junction contained 9 bases not matched to a gene. CDR3 length: 17 residues. Germline assignment: CDR1 MGHRA and CDR2 YSYEKL. Here the CDR3 reads CASSRTSGRLNENEQFF. In nucleotides, the CDR3 is TGCGCCAGCAGCCGGACTAGCGGGAGGCTGAATGAGAATGAGCAGTTCTTC.

Only a few counts were recorded for this clonotype. This rearrangement joins TRBV6-5 to TRBJ2-7; tentatively, D is TRBD2 (6 bases). Matching the DNA end better, TRBJ2-5 makes the J call doubtful. This CDR3 comprises 16 residues. Germline V gene lookup returns CDR1 MNHEY and CDR2 SVGAGI. Written as DNA, the CDR3 is TGTGCCAGCAGTTACTCTGGCGGGGACCGGCAAGAGACCCAGTACTTC. This encodes CASSYSGGDRQETQYF.

The rearrangement links TRBV7-9 to TRBJ2-5; D is uncertain. This CDR3 region has 14 residues. In germline, CDR1 is SEHNR, CDR2 FQNEAQ (reference sequence). Trimming removed 0 bases at V and 3 bases at J, with 8 bases between. The CDR3 spells CASSLATSEETQYF. As DNA, the CDR3 is TGTGCCAGCAGCTTAGCTACGAGTGAAGAGACCCAGTACTTC.